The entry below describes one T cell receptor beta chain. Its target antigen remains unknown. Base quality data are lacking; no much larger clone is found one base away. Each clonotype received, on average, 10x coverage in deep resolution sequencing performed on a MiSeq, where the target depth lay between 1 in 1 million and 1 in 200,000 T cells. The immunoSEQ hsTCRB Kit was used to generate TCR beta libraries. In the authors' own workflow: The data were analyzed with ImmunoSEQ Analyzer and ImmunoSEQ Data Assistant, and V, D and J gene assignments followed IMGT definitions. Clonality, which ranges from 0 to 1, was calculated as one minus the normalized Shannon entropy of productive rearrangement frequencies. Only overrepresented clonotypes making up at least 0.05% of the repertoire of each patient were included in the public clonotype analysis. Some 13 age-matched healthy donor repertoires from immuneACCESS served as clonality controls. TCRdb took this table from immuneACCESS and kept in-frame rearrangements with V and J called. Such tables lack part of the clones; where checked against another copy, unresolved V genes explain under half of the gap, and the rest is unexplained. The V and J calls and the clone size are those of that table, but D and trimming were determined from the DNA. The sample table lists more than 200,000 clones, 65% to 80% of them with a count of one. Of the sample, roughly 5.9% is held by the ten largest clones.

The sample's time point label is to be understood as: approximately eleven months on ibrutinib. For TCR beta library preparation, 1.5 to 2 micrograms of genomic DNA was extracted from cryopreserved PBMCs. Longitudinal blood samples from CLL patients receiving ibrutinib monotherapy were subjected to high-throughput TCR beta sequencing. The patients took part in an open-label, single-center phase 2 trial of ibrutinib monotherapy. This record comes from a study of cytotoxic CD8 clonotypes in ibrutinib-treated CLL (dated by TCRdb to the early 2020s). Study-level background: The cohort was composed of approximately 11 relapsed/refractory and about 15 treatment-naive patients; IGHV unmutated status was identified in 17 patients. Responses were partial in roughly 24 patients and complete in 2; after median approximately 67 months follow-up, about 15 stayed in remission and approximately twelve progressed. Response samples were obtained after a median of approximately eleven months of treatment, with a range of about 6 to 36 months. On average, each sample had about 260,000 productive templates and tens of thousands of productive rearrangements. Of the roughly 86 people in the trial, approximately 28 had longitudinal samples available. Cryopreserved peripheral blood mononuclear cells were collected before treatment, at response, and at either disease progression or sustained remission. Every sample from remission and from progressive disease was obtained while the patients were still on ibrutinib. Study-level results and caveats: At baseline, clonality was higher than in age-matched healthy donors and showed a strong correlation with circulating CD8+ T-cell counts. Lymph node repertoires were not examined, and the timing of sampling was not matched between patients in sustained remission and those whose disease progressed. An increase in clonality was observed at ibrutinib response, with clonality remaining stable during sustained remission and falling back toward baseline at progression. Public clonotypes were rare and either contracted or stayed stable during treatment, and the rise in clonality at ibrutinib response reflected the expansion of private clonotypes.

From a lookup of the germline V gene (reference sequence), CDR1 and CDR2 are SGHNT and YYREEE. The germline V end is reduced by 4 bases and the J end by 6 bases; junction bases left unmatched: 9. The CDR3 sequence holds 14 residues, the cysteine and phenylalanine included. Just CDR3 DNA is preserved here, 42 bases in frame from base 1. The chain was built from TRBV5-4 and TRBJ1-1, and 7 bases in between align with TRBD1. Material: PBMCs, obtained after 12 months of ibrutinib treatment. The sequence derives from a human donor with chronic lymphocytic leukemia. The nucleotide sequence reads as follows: TGTGCCAGCAGCGTACCGACAGGGTCGCCTGAAGCTTTCTTT. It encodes CASSVPTGSPEAFF.